This T cell receptor (beta chain) was profiled in a study of T-cell reconstitution after alpha-beta-depleted transplantation in children. Overall study results and limits: About two months after transplant, alpha-beta T cells reportedly came from several hundred expanded graft clones. Fresh T-cell production supplied most of the T-cell counts and diversity seen one year after transplant.

For TCRbeta, the library was prepared with unique molecular identifiers. TCRdb independently ran MiXCR on the PCR reads; one entry per CDR3 protein. In the table there are fewer than 1 million distinct CDR3 sequences, roughly 15% of which are singletons. This clonotype was seen a few times. Its antigen is unknown. This CDR3 region has 13 residues. Germline V CDR1 and CDR2: SEHNR, FQNEAQ (reference sequence). V gave up 6 bases and J gave up 7 bases, with 14 bases separating them. The V call is TRBV7-9, the J call TRBJ2-3; D gene ambiguous. This sequence originates from a male patient between 10 and 17 years old who had a stem cell transplant for acute lymphoblastic leukemia, so the T cells may come from the graft donor. Sequenced material: PBMCs, mostly from graft donor cells, taken 360 days after TCRalphabeta/CD19-depleted stem cell transplant. The CDR3 coding sequence is TGTGCCAGCAGGCCAGACCCTGCCCATACGCAGTATTTT. This encodes CASRPDPAHTQYF.